The 19 T cell receptor beta chains presented below share a single source sample, sequenced in a study of molecular identifiers for immune sequencing clone quantification. TCRdb passed the PCR reads through MiXCR, listing each CDR3 protein once. The sample holds about 63,000 distinct CDR3 sequences, around 19% seen once. The source material was naive CD8+ T cells from blood, with Jurkat cell RNA spiked in. Specified subset: FACS-sorted CD8+CD4-CCR7+CD45RA+ naive T cells. These receptors were taken from a human donor in good health. Some libraries in this study had Jurkat cell RNA spiked in.

In this sample, this clonotype turned up many times. V gene TRBV7-9 combines with J gene TRBJ2-5, with 7 bases that match TRBD1. The CDR3 contains 16 residues. The V segment lost 2 bases and the J segment 1 base; nucleotides outside the gene matches: 7. Germline CDR1 reads SEHNR; CDR2 reads FQNEAQ (reference sequence). CDR3 DNA sequence: TGTGCCAGCAGCTTATCAGGGACAGCGACCCAAGAGACCCAGTACTTC. It translates to CASSLSGTATQETQYF. Full variable domain (rest looked up from reference TRBV7-9 and TRBJ2-5): DTGVSQNPRHKITKRGQNVTFRCDPISEHNRLYWYRQTLGQGPEFLTYFQNEAQLEKSRLLSDRFSAERPKGSFSTLEIQRTEQGDSAMYLCASSLSGTATQETQYFGPGTRLLVL.

This clonotype was seen at least ten times. The chain employs TRBV7-9 and TRBJ2-2; weak D call: TRBD2 (5 bases). Per germline, CDR1 SEHNR and CDR2 FQNEAQ (reference sequence). There are 15 residues in the CDR3. Deletions cut 2 bases from V and 5 bases from J, with 12 bases between. The CDR3 region is CASSLKNRGTGELFF. CDR3 bases: TGTGCCAGCAGCTTAAAAAACCGGGGTACCGGGGAGCTGTTTTTT.

This clonotype has just a few counts. Just one base apart from a much larger clone, this may be a read error. The rearrangement joins TRBV19 to TRBJ1-5, with 9 bases identical to TRBD1. Germline CDR1 reads LNHDA; CDR2 reads SQIVND (reference sequence). The CDR3 consists of 16 residues. CDR3 region: CATRDRVDYSNQLQHF. DNA of the CDR3: TGTGCCACCCGGGACAGGGTGGATTATAGCAATCAGCTCCAGCATTTT.

This clonotype has ten or more counts. The J gene is TRBJ2-7, the V gene TRBV7-9; no clear D gene. CDR3 size: 12 residues. The V and J ends lost 5 bases and 2 bases respectively, with 7 bases between them. Germline V gives CDR1 SEHNR, CDR2 FQNEAQ (reference sequence). The CDR3 DNA follows: TGTGCCAGCAGCCCCGAAACCTACGAGCAGTACTTC. Protein: CASSPETYEQYF.

As regards this clonotype: At one of its ends the junction is not consistent with the germline gene, which may arise from a read error. The J gene is TRBJ2-1, the V gene TRBV10-1, with D maybe TRBD2 (6 bases). Per the germline V gene, CDR1 is WNHNN and CDR2 is SYGVQD (reference sequence). The CDR3 covers 14 residues. Here the CDR3 reads CASSDGGIYDEQFF. The CDR3 DNA reads TGCGCCAGCAGTGATGGCGGGATCTACGATGAGCAGTTCTTC.

Notes on this clonotype: A read error may explain this, as a much larger clone is one base away. The V and J genes are TRBV7-9 and TRBJ2-1; maybe TRBD2 (5 bases). The CDR3 has 18 amino acids. Germline assignment: CDR1 SEHNR and CDR2 FQNEAQ (reference sequence). The CDR3 DNA reads as TGTGCCAGCAGCTCCACCTTCGAGGCTAGCAGTGATTACAATGAGCAGTCCTTC. Encoded protein: CASSSTFEASSDYNEQSF.

A note on this clonotype: A far larger clone is a single base away, which makes a read error likely. This chain connects TRBV27 to TRBJ2-7; D unclear. The CDR3 has 13 residues. Germline CDR1 MNHEY, CDR2 SMNVEV (reference sequence). In DNA form, the CDR3 reads TGTGCCAGCAGTTTGGGCGGATCCTACGAGCGGTACTTC. This codes for CASSLGGSYERYF.

J is TRBJ2-2 and V is TRBV6-5; D is unclear. Deletions cut 1 base from V and 3 bases from J, with 3 bases between. The CDR3 consists of 13 residues. CDR1 and CDR2 (germline): MNHEY, SVGAGI. In DNA form, the CDR3 reads TGTGCCAGCAGTTACTGGGACACCGGGGAGCTGTTTTTT. Its translation is CASSYWDTGELFF.

CDR3 amino acids: CASSLTLTPSTDTQYF. The CDR3 region has the DNA TGTGCCAGCAGTCTTACCCTGACACCCAGCACAGATACGCAGTATTTT. The rearrangement joins TRBV6-5 to TRBJ2-3; D unresolved. The CDR3 is made up of 16 amino acids. V dropped 5 bases and J dropped 0 bases, with 15 bases sitting between them. Germline V CDR1 and CDR2: MNHEY, SVGAGI.

In its sample, this clonotype was seen many times. Being one base from a much bigger clone, this may be a read error. The chain has TRBV7-2 and TRBJ1-5; D is unclear. The V gene's germline CDR1 is SGHTA and CDR2 FQGNSA. CDR3 size: 16 residues. V lost 5 bases, J lost 10 bases, and 24 bases lay in between. CDR3 sequence reads: CASSPILLTGGRPQHF. The CDR3, as DNA: TGTGCCAGCAGCCCGATATTGCTGACCGGAGGACGTCCCCAGCATTTT.

V gene TRBV27 combines with J gene TRBJ1-6; no firm D call. V was clipped by 9 bases and J by 2 bases, with 11 bases between them. Germline lookup yields CDR1 MNHEY and CDR2 SMNVEV (reference sequence). The CDR3 consists of 14 residues. The CDR3 coding sequence is TGTGCCAGTGGGGTCGCCCCCTATAATTCACCCCTCCACTTT. Translating gives CASGVAPYNSPLHF.

This clonotype was detected only a few times. The chain uses TRBV2 and TRBJ2-5; 12 nucleotides match TRBD2. CDR1 SNHLY and CDR2 FYNNEI come from the germline V gene. The CDR3 sequence is 16 residues long. J was trimmed by 3 bases and V by 7 bases; bases with no gene match: 9. CDR3 protein: CASTLAGGMMEETQYF. The CDR3 nucleotides read TGTGCCAGCACCCTAGCGGGAGGGATGATGGAAGAGACCCAGTACTTC.

This clonotype appeared many times. V is TRBV7-2 and J is TRBJ2-7; 7 bases agree with TRBD1. V lost 5 bases, J lost 3 bases, and 4 bases stayed unmatched. Germline values: CDR1 SGHTA, CDR2 FQGNSA. The CDR3 spans 13 residues. In DNA, the CDR3 is TGTGCCAGCAGCGACGGGACAGTCTACGAGCAGTACTTC. As protein: CASSDGTVYEQYF.

This sequence joins TRBV27 and TRBJ2-7, with D perhaps matching TRBD2 (6 bases). Trimming shortened V by 6 bases and J by 3 bases, and 21 bases separated the two germline ends. Germline values: CDR1 MNHEY, CDR2 SMNVEV (reference sequence). The CDR3 is 16 residues long. CDR3 amino acids: CASSHSSGTLSYEQYF. The CDR3 nucleotides are TGTGCCAGCAGCCACTCCTCCGGGACTCTAAGCTACGAGCAGTACTTC.

CDR3 amino acids: CASSGLAGAGDTQYF. CDR3 bases: TGTGCCAGCAGCGGACTAGCGGGAGCGGGAGATACGCAGTATTTT. The chain recombines TRBV6-5 with TRBJ2-3, with TRBD2 identical over 13 bases. The ends lost 6 bases at V and 5 bases at J; junction bases unmatched: 5. There are 15 residues in the CDR3. Germline loops: CDR1 MNHEY, CDR2 SVGAGI.

This clonotype appeared many times. This rearrangement joins TRBV7-8 to TRBJ1-2; D gene ambiguous. Germline CDR1 and CDR2: SGHVS and FQNEAQ. CDR3 size: 16 residues. Between the trimmed V and J ends, which lost 2 bases and 4 bases, there was a span of 17 bases. CDR3 DNA: TGTGCCAGCAGCTTATTTAGGACTTCTCCGACCTATGGCTACACCTTC. It codes for CASSLFRTSPTYGYTF.

On this clonotype itself: This may be a read error, as it is one base from a much larger clone. The rearrangement joins TRBV13 to TRBJ2-7; 10 bases match TRBD1. TRBJ2-5 matches the DNA end more closely, so the J call is doubtful. The CDR3 has 14 amino acids. Germline CDR1 and CDR2: PRHDT and FYEKMQ (reference sequence). Here the CDR3 reads CASSRTGGKETQYF. CDR3 sequence (DNA): TGTGCCAGCAGCCGGACAGGGGGTAAAGAGACCCAGTACTTC.

The chain recombines TRBV20-1 with TRBJ2-2, with D perhaps matching TRBD1 or TRBD2 (5 bases each). V lost 5 bases and J 1 base, leaving 8 bases between the germline ends. CDR3 length: 13 amino acids. Germline loops: CDR1 DFQATT, CDR2 SNEGSKA (reference sequence). This CDR3 reads CSARDGNTGELFF. The CDR3 region has the DNA TGCAGTGCTCGGGACGGGAACACCGGGGAGCTGTTTTTT.

In this sample, this clonotype turned up a few times. The V call is TRBV11-2, the J call TRBJ1-2, with 8 bases fitting TRBD1. Trimming took 5 bases from V and 2 from J; bases not matched to a gene: 13. This CDR3 is built from 17 residues. The V gene's germline CDR1 is SGHAT and CDR2 FQNNGV. The CDR3 DNA reads TGTGCCAGCAGCCCTAGGACAGGGAAACAGTCCAACTATGGCTACACCTTC. It is translated as CASSPRTGKQSNYGYTF.